A selection of T cell receptor beta chains follows, all from one sample in a study of shared clonotypes between healthy human individuals. The protocol was immunoSEQ multiplex PCR, while the TCRdb copy is restricted to in-frame clones and leaves out a portion. The repertoire holds about 2 million clones, with just under 95% as singletons. Sequenced sample: naive CD8+ T cells sorted from blood. These TCRs come from a man aged 18 to 35 in good health. Each CDR3 is given with its conserved first and last residue. The D gene is left open where the match is weak.

TRBJ2-7 TRBD1 TRBV9 CASSVGETGLVEQYF TGTGCCAGCAGCGTAGGCGAGACAGGGCTAGTCGAGCAGTACTTC
TRBJ1-6 . TRBV7-2 CASSLVLEGWNSPLHF TGTGCCAGCAGCTTAGTTTTGGAGGGCTGGAATTCACCCCTCCACTTT
TRBJ2-3 . TRBV2 CALSEGGGVTSTDTQYF TGTGCCCTCTCGGAAGGGGGGGGCGTAACTAGCACAGATACGCAGTATTTT
TRBJ1-5 TRBD1 TRBV30 CAWRLDRGNQPQHF TGTGCCTGGAGGCTGGACAGGGGGAATCAGCCCCAGCATTTT
TRBJ2-1 TRBD2 TRBV23-1 CASSQFLLAGILEQFF TGCGCCAGCAGTCAATTCCTTCTAGCGGGGATCCTGGAGCAGTTCTTC
TRBJ2-5 . TRBV30 CAWSPENQETQYF TGTGCCTGGAGTCCTGAAAACCAAGAGACCCAGTACTTC
TRBJ2-2 . TRBV28 CASSLYAYTGELFF TGTGCCAGCAGTTTATATGCGTACACCGGGGAGCTGTTTTTT
TRBJ1-1 . TRBV6-1 CASSEGTVNTEAFF TGTGCCAGCAGTGAAGGGACGGTGAACACTGAAGCTTTCTTT
TRBJ2-5 . TRBV5-8 CASSLVGYQETQYF TGTGCCAGCAGCTTGGTGGGGTACCAAGAGACCCAGTACTTC
TRBJ2-1 . TRBV4-3 CASSLLRSSYNEQFF TGCGCCAGCAGCCTCCTCCGGAGCTCCTACAATGAGCAGTTCTTC
TRBJ2-3 . TRBV30 CAWSATGSGAQYF TGTGCCTGGAGTGCAACAGGGTCCGGGGCGCAGTATTTT